This TCR beta chain was captured by sequencing in a study of metastatic and nonmetastatic thyroid tumors. Study as a whole: A comparison of repertoires was made across blood and tumor or nodule tissue from malignant and benign thyroid patients.

TCRdb reanalyzed the PCR reads with MiXCR. The sample yields 34,000 or so clones, less than 40% seen once. Ahead of thyroid surgery, no patient had received treatment of any kind. The CDR3 consists of 16 residues. The germline V gene has CDR1 SGHRS and CDR2 YFSETQ. V shed 4 bases and J 0 bases; nucleotides not matched to a gene: 7. This receptor was identified in a female donor with papillary thyroid cancer or a benign thyroid nodule (not recorded which). Some clones in this sample may be carry-over from other donors' samples. Material for sequencing was tumor tissue. V is TRBV5-1 and J is TRBJ2-3; TRBD1 matches at 8 bases. For the CDR3, the DNA is TGCGCCAGCAGCACCCGGACAGGGACTAGCACAGATACGCAGTATTTT. It encodes CASSTRTGTSTDTQYF.